This entry describes one T cell receptor (beta chain). These data are taken from a study of cytomegalovirus exposure and HLA in healthy donors. It was with 60 Vbeta and 13 Jbeta primers that the PCR ran. Assay: immunoSEQ multiplex PCR; the TCRdb copy retains only in-frame clones and omits some. The table lists about 82,000 clones, roughly four fifths of them singletons. V was cut by 0 bases and J by 3 bases, with 5 bases left in between. CDR1 and CDR2 from the germline V gene are MNHEY and SVGAGI. This CDR3 region has 13 residues. Sequenced input: PBMCs. The chain joins TRBV6-5 to TRBJ2-5; no firm D call. The source is a woman aged 50 to 60 in good health and CMV-seropositive. The CDR3 loop reads CASSYSEEETQYF. DNA for the CDR3: TGTGCCAGCAGTTACTCCGAGGAAGAGACCCAGTACTTC.